One sample yielded the 30 T cell receptor beta chains listed below, sequenced in a study of T cells in Graves' hyperthyroidism and ophthalmopathy (dated by TCRdb to the late 2010s). Libraries were built with multiplex PCR. TCRdb shows the sequencer as Illumina HiSeq 2000. Amplification of TCR beta CDR3 regions was carried out from RNA transcripts. The TCR CDR3 was subjected to a first round of RT-PCR using the HTBI primer set and the Qiagen OneStep RT-PCR kit. The raw public reads went through TCRdb reprocessing: fastp at Q25, MiXCR clone calling, in-frame beta chains kept. Rows are combined by CDR3 protein, so each entry shows the most common genes and DNA. This sample lists 350,000 to 450,000 distinct CDR3 sequences; approximately 13% were detected once. The biggest ten clones account for roughly 9.6% of the sample. The material sequenced was blood. The receptors shown here come from a woman aged 60 to 75 with Graves' hyperthyroidism.

The chain links TRBV3-1 to TRBJ2-6; D uncertain. Trimming took 1 base from V and 4 from J, leaving 8 bases between them. This CDR3 has 15 residues. The germline V gene encodes CDR1 LGHDT and CDR2 YNNKEL (reference sequence). CDR3 bases: TGTGCCAGCAGCCAAGGTCGGGTCGGGGCCAACGTCCTGACTTTC. Protein: CASSQGRVGANVLTF. The entire variable domain, with the rest obtained from reference TRBV3-1 and TRBJ2-6, is as follows: DTAVSQTPKYLVTQMGNDKSIKCEQNLGHDTMYWYKQDSKKFLKIMFSYNNKELIINETVPNRFSPKSPDKAHLNLHINSLELGDSAVYFCASSQGRVGANVLTFGAGSRLTVL.

Turning to this clonotype: Because it lacks the conserved phenylalanine or tryptophan at the end, this CDR3 is likely a read error. The chain combines TRBV20-1 with TRBJ2-5, with D maybe TRBD2 (6 bases). V was trimmed by 0 bases and J by 2 bases, leaving 22 bases between them. Germline loops: CDR1 DFQATT, CDR2 SNEGSKA (reference sequence). The CDR3 length is 18 residues. The CDR3 DNA reads TGCAGTGCTAGAGATATGGCCGGGGTTCTAGCGCCACAAGAGACCCAGTACCTC. This gives the protein CSARDMAGVLAPQETQYL.

The table lists this clonotype with a few counts. This chain connects TRBV7-6 to TRBJ2-1; D might be TRBD1 or TRBD2, each matching 5 bases. The V gene's germline CDR1 is SGHVS and CDR2 FNYEAQ. Trimming shortened V by 5 bases and J by 7 bases, and 18 bases separated the two germline ends. This CDR3 is 15 amino acids long. This chain's CDR3 is CASSRSGTGWNEQFF. CDR3 coding DNA: TGTGCCAGCAGCCGATCAGGGACGGGTTGGAATGAGCAGTTCTTC.

The chain carries TRBV7-2 and TRBJ1-1; D may be TRBD1 (5 bases). The V gene lost 4 bases and the J gene lost 4 bases, with 16 bases spanning the gap. The germline CDR1 and CDR2 sequences are SGHTA and FQGNSA. The CDR3 runs to 15 residues. This chain's CDR3 is CASSSYAGVSTEAFF. For the CDR3, the DNA is TGTGCCAGCAGCTCTTACGCGGGGGTGAGCACTGAAGCTTTCTTT.

The rearrangement uses TRBV7-3 and TRBJ2-3; 8 bases are shared with TRBD1. This CDR3 has 15 amino acids. Germline CDR1 reads SGHTA; CDR2 reads FQGTGA. V was clipped by 5 bases and J by 4 bases; unmatched bases: 8. The CDR3, as DNA: TGTGCCAGCAGCCACCAGGGGGCGTATTCAGATACGCAGTATTTT. This gives the protein CASSHQGAYSDTQYF.

This clonotype was seen at least ten times. The CDR3 loop reads CSAVDSLTDTQYF. The CDR3 nucleotides read TGCAGTGCTGTAGACAGTCTCACAGATACGCAGTATTTT. The rearrangement links TRBV20-1 to TRBJ2-3; TRBD1 might be the D (5 bases). Trimming shortened V by 5 bases and J by 2 bases, and 11 bases separated the two germline ends. The germline V gene encodes CDR1 DFQATT and CDR2 SNEGSKA (reference sequence). There are 13 residues in the CDR3.

The sample holds many counts of this clonotype. The chain has TRBV3-1 and TRBJ1-1; the D gene is possibly TRBD1 (5 bases). The CDR3 consists of 15 residues. V was clipped by 0 bases and J by 5 bases, with 13 bases between them. Germline loops: CDR1 LGHDT, CDR2 YNNKEL (reference sequence). The CDR3 protein is CASSQDRGKWTEAFF. CDR3 nucleotide sequence: TGTGCCAGCAGCCAAGATAGGGGCAAATGGACTGAAGCTTTCTTT.

The V call is TRBV7-9, the J call TRBJ2-2; TRBD1 might be the D (6 bases). Deletions cut 1 base from V and 7 bases from J, with 22 bases between. Germline CDR1 is SEHNR and CDR2 is FQNEAQ (reference sequence). This CDR3 region has 18 residues. Written as DNA, the CDR3 is TGTGCCAGCAGCTTAGAATTAATCGGGACACGGACGGGCGGGGAGCTGTTTTTT. Amino acid sequence: CASSLELIGTRTGGELFF.

This clonotype was observed many times. Here the CDR3 reads CASSDGLEGYEQYF. DNA of the CDR3: TGTGCCAGCAGTGATGGACTAGAGGGTTACGAGCAGTACTTC. This rearrangement joins TRBV6-1 to TRBJ2-7; TRBD2 aligns across 7 bases. CDR3 length equals 14 residues. With 3 bases clipped from V and 4 bases from J, the junction kept 6 bases outside the gene matches. Germline CDR1 reads MNHNS; CDR2 reads SASEGT.

Only a few counts were recorded for this clonotype. V and J are TRBV5-6 and TRBJ2-5, with 11 nucleotides matching TRBD2. This CDR3 comprises 20 residues. The J segment lost 2 bases and the V segment lost 5 bases, leaving 20 bases of the junction unmatched. Germline CDR1 SGHDT, CDR2 YYEEEE. CDR3 sequence: CASRRLAGMGFSGTQETQYF. The CDR3 nucleotides read TGTGCCAGCAGAAGACTAGCGGGGATGGGGTTTAGCGGAACGCAAGAGACCCAGTACTTC.

The V gene is TRBV19, the J gene TRBJ1-2; weak D call: TRBD1 (5 bases). The CDR3 has 16 residues. The V gene lost 3 bases and the J gene lost 10 bases, with 24 bases spanning the gap. Germline CDR1 and CDR2: LNHDA and SQIVND (reference sequence). DNA of the CDR3: TGTGCCAGTAGTATGGGGAGAGGGGCGGTAACTATGGACTACACCTTC. Translated, it gives CASSMGRGAVTMDYTF.

This clonotype appeared a few times. The V call is TRBV30, the J call TRBJ2-2, with unresolved D. Trimming took off 3 bases at V and 4 bases at J, with 9 bases between the two ends. The CDR3 has 13 amino acids. Germline V gene lookup returns CDR1 GTSNPN and CDR2 SVGIG (reference sequence). The CDR3 loop reads CAWRFRPTGELFF. CDR3 nucleotide sequence: TGTGCCTGGAGATTCCGCCCCACCGGGGAGCTGTTTTTT.

V usage is TRBV7-2 and J usage is TRBJ1-4; D might be TRBD1 (6 bases). Germline values: CDR1 SGHTA, CDR2 FQGNSA. Trimming removed 1 base at V and 4 bases at J, with 13 bases between. The CDR3 is 16 residues long. The CDR3: CASSLGSRGFNEKLFF. CDR3 nucleotide sequence: TGTGCCAGCAGCTTAGGGAGCAGGGGCTTTAATGAAAAACTGTTTTTT. Complete variable domain (other parts from reference TRBV7-2 and TRBJ1-4): GAGVSQSPSNKVTEKGKDVELRCDPISGHTALYWYRQSLGQGLEFLIYFQGNSAPDKSGLPSDRFSAERTGGSVSTLTIQRTQQEDSAVYLCASSLGSRGFNEKLFFGSGTQLSVL.

The chain employs TRBV3-1 and TRBJ2-1; D perhaps matches TRBD2 (7 bases). The germline V gene has CDR1 LGHDT and CDR2 YNNKEL (reference sequence). V dropped 0 bases and J dropped 10 bases, with 16 bases sitting between them. The CDR3 is made up of 15 amino acids. The CDR3 here is CASSQEGGGAREQFF. In DNA, the CDR3 is TGTGCCAGCAGCCAAGAAGGAGGGGGGGCACGAGAGCAGTTCTTC.

There are many counts of this clonotype. Here the CDR3 DNA reads TGTGCCAGCACCGGGCAGTTCCAAGAGACCCAGTACTTC. This sequence encodes CASTGQFQETQYF. The V and J genes are TRBV6-2 or TRBV6-3 and TRBJ2-5; no clear D gene. V dropped 7 bases and J dropped 1 base, with 10 bases sitting between them. This CDR3 contains 13 residues. Germline V gene lookup returns CDR1 MNHEY and CDR2 SVGEGT.

This clonotype has a count of ten or more. The V gene is TRBV18, the J gene TRBJ2-7; 7 nucleotides agree with TRBD1. This CDR3 is built from 14 residues. With 5 bases clipped from V and 2 bases from J, the junction kept 6 bases outside the gene matches. Germline-derived CDR1 and CDR2 are KGHSH and LQKENI. The CDR3 sequence: CASSSRQGTYEQYF. The DNA of the CDR3 is TGTGCCAGCTCATCCCGACAGGGCACCTACGAGCAGTACTTC.

The chain is built from TRBV10-2 and TRBJ2-3, with 8 bases fitting TRBD2. The CDR3 runs to 15 residues. Unmatched junction bases numbered 2, after V lost 3 bases and J lost 0 bases. The V gene's germline CDR1 is WSHSY and CDR2 SAAADI. The CDR3 loop is CASSEPGGSTDTQYF. CDR3 nucleotides: TGCGCCAGCAGTGAACCGGGAGGGAGCACAGATACGCAGTATTTT.

This clonotype was found a few times. V gene TRBV12-3 or TRBV12-4 combines with J gene TRBJ2-3, with D possibly being TRBD1 or TRBD2 (6 bases each). The CDR3 covers 16 residues. Trimming took 3 bases from V and 5 from J, leaving 18 bases between them. The CDR3, as DNA: TGTGCCAGCAGTTTGGATTGGAGGGGGGAAGGAGATACGCAGTATTTT. The encoded protein is CASSLDWRGEGDTQYF.

This clonotype was seen just once. Possible read error: a much larger clone is one base away. V gene TRBV5-1 combines with J gene TRBJ2-1; weak D call: TRBD2 (6 bases). V lost 4 bases, J lost 10 bases, and 18 bases lay in between. The CDR3 length is 14 residues. Looked up from germline, CDR1 is SGHRS and CDR2 is YFSETQ. DNA of the CDR3: TGCGCCAGCAGCCCCACAGCGGGTAGGGGCGAGCAGTTCTTC. It encodes CASSPTAGRGEQFF.

This clonotype was counted only a few times. J is TRBJ1-6 and V is TRBV5-8; D gene unclear. The CDR3 consists of 17 residues. In germline, CDR1 is SGHTS, CDR2 YDEGEE. Trimming removed 0 bases at V and 0 bases at J, with 10 bases between. The CDR3 region has the DNA TGTGCCAGCAGCTTGGGGCCGCCGAGCTCCTATAATTCACCCCTCCACTTT. Residues: CASSLGPPSSYNSPLHF.

This clonotype was observed at least ten times. V usage is TRBV5-1 and J usage is TRBJ2-7; 13 bases are shared with TRBD2. Germline CDR1 reads SGHRS; CDR2 reads YFSETQ. The V segment lost 4 bases and the J segment 4 bases; nucleotides outside the gene matches: 5. This CDR3 comprises 15 residues. As DNA, the CDR3 is TGCGCCAGCAGCGGAGGACTAGCGGGAGTTTACGAGCAGTACTTC. It encodes CASSGGLAGVYEQYF.

This clonotype was seen ten or more times. The chain combines TRBV5-1 with TRBJ2-1; D remains unclear. The CDR3 spans 14 residues. Germline V gives CDR1 SGHRS, CDR2 YFSETQ. The ends were cut back, 0 bases at V and 13 bases at J, with 17 bases in the middle. The CDR3 reads CASSLEVGLGYQFF. The CDR3 DNA sequence: TGCGCCAGCAGCTTGGAGGTAGGGTTAGGGTATCAGTTCTTC.

This clonotype occurred many times. This rearrangement joins TRBV11-3 to TRBJ1-1; a weak D match, TRBD1 (6 bases). CDR1 is SGHNT, CDR2 YENEEA, per germline. This CDR3 comprises 11 residues. Trimming stripped 7 bases from V and 8 bases from J, with 11 bases between. The CDR3, as DNA: TGTGCCAGCACCAGGGGAGGGGAAGCTTTCTTT. Its protein is CASTRGGEAFF.

The rearrangement joins TRBV5-1 to TRBJ2-2; the D gene is possibly TRBD2 (6 bases). This CDR3 comprises 14 residues. CDR1 and CDR2 (germline): SGHRS, YFSETQ. V was pared by 4 bases and J by 2 bases, with 9 bases between. In DNA form, the CDR3 reads TGCGCCAGCAGCCAGACTAGAAACACCGGGGAGCTGTTTTTT. As protein: CASSQTRNTGELFF.

The table lists this clonotype with a few counts. This chain connects TRBV6-5 to TRBJ1-2; D perhaps matches TRBD1 (6 bases). This CDR3 region has 14 residues. Germline V CDR1 and CDR2: MNHEY, SVGAGI. With 2 bases removed from V and 2 bases from J, the gap between germline ends came to 9 bases. The chain's CDR3 is CASSYQTGNYGYTF. CDR3 DNA: TGTGCCAGCAGTTACCAGACAGGAAACTATGGCTACACCTTC.

This chain joins TRBV19 and TRBJ1-1; D is unresolved. The CDR3 is made up of 14 amino acids. Germline CDR1 is LNHDA and CDR2 is SQIVND (reference sequence). The V and J ends lost 5 bases and 2 bases respectively, with 12 bases between them. CDR3 in DNA: TGTGCCAGTAGTTGGCGGGGTCCCAACACTGAAGCTTTCTTT. Its translation is CASSWRGPNTEAFF.

This clonotype was seen more than once but under ten times. The chain joins TRBV19 to TRBJ2-7; TRBD1 matches 11 bases. The CDR3 covers 14 residues. Germline CDR1 is LNHDA and CDR2 is SQIVND (reference sequence). V was clipped by 5 bases and J by 9 bases; unmatched bases: 9. CDR3 sequence: CASSYDRDRGAQYF. CDR3 in DNA: TGTGCCAGTAGTTACGACCGGGACAGGGGGGCGCAGTACTTC.

The chain links TRBV2 to TRBJ2-3, with D perhaps being TRBD1 or TRBD2 (5 bases each). The CDR3 length is 14 residues. Trimming shortened V by 7 bases and J by 1 base, and 12 bases separated the two germline ends. CDR1 and CDR2 from the germline V gene are SNHLY and FYNNEI. This CDR3 is CASKQQEGTDTQYF. The CDR3 DNA sequence: TGTGCCAGCAAACAACAGGAGGGCACAGATACGCAGTATTTT.

Ten or more counts support this clonotype. The V gene is TRBV5-1, the J gene TRBJ2-1; TRBD2 agrees at 9 bases. V lost 0 bases, J lost 7 bases, and 5 bases stayed unmatched. The CDR3 length is 15 residues. Germline V CDR1 and CDR2: SGHRS, YFSETQ. The CDR3 is CASSLVSSGNNEQFF. The CDR3, as DNA: TGCGCCAGCAGCTTGGTGTCTAGCGGGAATAATGAGCAGTTCTTC.

This clonotype was picked up many times. This chain connects TRBV2 to TRBJ2-5; D is possibly TRBD1 (5 bases). Germline assignment: CDR1 SNHLY and CDR2 FYNNEI. V gave up 4 bases and J gave up 2 bases, with 11 bases separating them. The CDR3 has 14 residues. The CDR3 here is CASSAWTQQETQYF. CDR3 in DNA: TGTGCCAGCAGTGCCTGGACACAACAAGAGACCCAGTACTTC. Filled out from reference TRBV2 and TRBJ2-5, the complete variable domain reads EPEVTQTPSHQVTQMGQEVILRCVPISNHLYFYWYRQILGQKVEFLVSFYNNEISEKSEIFDDQFSVERPDGSNFTLKIRSTKLEDSAMYFCASSAWTQQETQYFGPGTRLLVL.